This T cell receptor (beta chain) emerged from a study of blood T cells in healthy people across ages. Whole-study findings and limits: Relative to aged donors, long-lived donors carried more naive CD4+ cells and displayed higher diversity.

A second PCR of roughly 7 to 11 cycles used a sample-barcoded 5' primer and a J-beta primer mix. Using its own MiXCR run on the 5' RACE reads, TCRdb lists one record per CDR3 protein. The sample lists about 900,000 distinct CDR3 sequences, around 49% seen once, with about an eighth in the top ten. The ends were cut back, 6 bases at V and 0 bases at J, with 8 bases in the middle. The CDR3 runs 13 residues. In germline, CDR1 is MNHEY, CDR2 SVGEGT. This clonotype was observed a handful of times. Its matching antigen is unknown. The chain combines TRBV6-2 or TRBV6-3 with TRBJ1-2; tentative D call: TRBD1 (6 bases). The clonotype originates from a man aged 30 to 45 in good health. Sequenced input: blood. This CDR3 is CASRDRTNYGYTF. CDR3 nucleotides: TGTGCCAGCAGGGACAGAACTAACTATGGCTACACCTTC.